This TCR beta chain was captured by sequencing in a study of OX40 agonist ivuxolimab in advanced cancers. Study background: Those treated in dose escalation had hepatocellular carcinoma, melanoma, renal cell cancer or head and neck cancer. Three patients, one with hepatocellular carcinoma and two with cutaneous melanoma, achieved partial responses. General study results and limits: On average, a greater number of expanded clones characterised CD8+ T cells relative to CD4+.

On this clone itself: Its antigen is unidentified.

Data came from immunoSEQ multiplex PCR; TCRdb stores just in-frame clones and leaves some out. The repertoire consists of about 81,000 clones, with roughly 91% occurring once and the leading ten covering approximately 0.47%. Deletions cut 4 bases from V and 4 bases from J, with 17 bases between. Germline-derived CDR1 and CDR2 are SGDLS and YYNGEE. This CDR3 is built from 16 residues. This TCR came from an adult with an advanced solid tumor such as melanoma, head and neck, liver or kidney cancer. The chain couples TRBV9 to TRBJ2-2; D may correspond to TRBD1 or TRBD2 (7 bases each). Sequences were derived from CD4+ or CD8+ T cells sorted from blood, sampled in a trial of the OX40 agonist ivuxolimab. DNA for the CDR3: TGTGCCAGCAGCAGCCAGGGGGGGCCGGGCACCGGGGAGCTGTTTTTT. Encoded protein: CASSSQGGPGTGELFF. Filled out from reference TRBV9 and TRBJ2-2, the complete variable domain reads DSGVTQTPKHLITATGQRVTLRCSPRSGDLSVYWYQQSLDQGLQFLIQYYNGEERAKGNILERFSAQQFPDLHSELNLSSLELGDSALYFCASSSQGGPGTGELFFGEGSRLTVL.